Listed below are T cell receptor beta chains from one sample, sequenced in a study of cytomegalovirus exposure and HLA in healthy donors. Using immunoSEQ multiplex PCR, the repertoire was profiled, and TCRdb retains in-frame clones only, with some absent. The data contain around 90,000 clones, around three quarters of them singletons. Material: PBMCs. The receptors were sampled from a man aged 25 to 40 in good health and CMV-seronegative. Each CDR3 is given with its conserved first and last residue. D genes are given only for firm matches. The size field is filled for only some rows; it gives once, few, many or a size class.

clone_size d_call j_call v_call cdr3_aa cdr3_nt
NA NA TRBJ1-5 TRBV11-2 CASSSQSGGHQPQHF TGTGCCAGCAGTTCACAGTCCGGGGGGCATCAGCCCCAGCATTTT
NA TRBD1 TRBJ1-2 TRBV5-1 CASCSGTGAKGYTF TGCGCCAGTTGTTCCGGGACAGGGGCGAAAGGCTACACCTTC
once TRBD1 TRBJ2-1 TRBV19 CASSIDQKGANEQFF TGTGCCAGTAGTATAGATCAAAAGGGGGCGAATGAGCAGTTCTTC
NA NA TRBJ1-2 TRBV7-9 CASSLEDDALGYTF TGTGCCAGCAGCCTGGAGGACGACGCTCTTGGCTACACCTTC
NA NA TRBJ1-3 TRBV7-3 CASSLKGVGSSLSGNTIYF TGTGCCAGCAGCTTAAAGGGTGTGGGATCTAGCCTCTCTGGAAACACCATATATTTT
NA NA TRBJ1-2 TRBV28 CASSLSVNYGYTF TGTGCCAGCAGTTTATCGGTGAACTATGGCTACACCTTC
NA TRBD2 TRBJ2-2 TRBV27 CASSLSSGGRARTGELFF TGTGCCAGCAGTTTATCCTCGGGCGGGAGGGCCCGAACCGGGGAGCTGTTTTTT
NA NA TRBJ1-5 TRBV5-1 CASSLGQGINQPQHF TGCGCCAGCAGCTTGGGGCAGGGGATCAATCAGCCCCAGCATTTT
NA TRBD1 TRBJ1-3 TRBV25-1 CASRRGPDRDSGNTIYF TGTGCCAGCAGAAGAGGACCGGACAGGGACTCTGGAAACACCATATATTTT
few TRBD1 TRBJ1-1 TRBV25-1 CASSEWTGGSTEAFF TGTGCCAGCAGTGAATGGACAGGGGGGAGCACTGAAGCTTTCTTT
NA TRBD2 TRBJ2-1 TRBV6-1 CASSGGTSGVGGQFF TGTGCCAGCAGTGGCGGGACTAGCGGGGTCGGGGGACAGTTCTTC
NA NA TRBJ2-1 TRBV10-2 CASSDLSYNEQFF TGCGCCAGCAGTGACCTTAGCTACAATGAGCAGTTCTTC
NA NA TRBJ1-5 TRBV19 CASSIRVSNQPQHF TGTGCCAGTAGTATCAGGGTTAGCAATCAGCCCCAGCATTTT
NA NA TRBJ2-1 TRBV6-6 CASSLNIRQFF TGTGCCAGCAGTTTAAATATCCGGCAGTTCTTC
NA TRBD2 TRBJ2-1 TRBV7-8 CASSLGSGLNNEQFF TGTGCCAGCAGCTTAGGTTCGGGACTAAACAATGAGCAGTTCTTC
once NA TRBJ2-3 TRBV9 CASANGVTDTQYF TGTGCCAGCGCCAACGGGGTGACAGATACGCAGTATTTT
few TRBD1 TRBJ1-3 TRBV6-6 CASMGQPTGNTIYF TGTGCCAGCATGGGACAGCCTACTGGAAACACCATATATTTT
NA NA TRBJ2-1 TRBV5-1 CASSLVLLDEQFF TGCGCCAGCAGCTTGGTACTCCTCGATGAGCAGTTCTTC
NA TRBD1 TRBJ2-1 TRBV6-4 CASSPTFTGGPYNEQFF TGTGCCAGCAGTCCAACCTTTACAGGGGGCCCCTACAATGAGCAGTTCTTC
NA TRBD2 TRBJ2-1 TRBV29-1 CSVEGLAAHEQFF TGCAGCGTTGAGGGACTAGCGGCACATGAGCAGTTCTTC
NA TRBD1 TRBJ1-3 TRBV11-2 CASSLVPGGNSGNTIYF TGTGCCAGCAGCTTAGTCCCAGGGGGTAACTCTGGAAACACCATATATTTT
once TRBD2 TRBJ2-2 TRBV9 CAGGRDTGELFF TGTGCCGGCGGGAGGGACACCGGGGAGCTGTTTTTT
NA TRBD1 TRBJ1-1 TRBV27 CASSVGQLNTEAFF TGTGCCAGCAGTGTGGGACAGCTTAACACTGAAGCTTTCTTT
NA TRBD1 TRBJ1-2 TRBV25-1 CASGSGTASSNYGYTF TGTGCCAGCGGTTCCGGGACAGCCTCGTCTAACTATGGCTACACCTTC
NA NA TRBJ1-2 TRBV14 CASSQDSSPSF TGTGCCAGCAGCCAAGATTCCAGTCCGTCCTTC
NA TRBD2 TRBJ2-1 TRBV5-4 CASRGGSFNEQFF TGTGCCAGTCGGGGGGGGTCGTTCAATGAGCAGTTCTTC